The rows below give T cell receptor beta chains drawn from one sample of a study of CD8 T cells in Susac syndrome. MiXCR, applied by TCRdb to the immunoSEQ multiplex PCR reads, yields one record per CDR3 protein. This table holds fewer than 300,000 distinct CDR3 sequences, roughly 85% found once. The sequenced material came from CD8+ T cells from PBMCs. These TCRs come from a human donor with multiple sclerosis. CDR3s include the opening cysteine and the closing phenylalanine or tryptophan. Each record gives: V gene, CDR3 length, D gene, clone size, J gene, CDR3 DNA, CDR3 protein. A D gene is named only where the DNA matches it firmly. Clone size is shown for a subset of rows, as once, few, many or a class of expanded clone.

v_gene: TRBV7-9; len: 13; d_gene: NA; abundance: NA; j_gene: TRBJ2-7; CDR3nt: TGTGCCAGCAGCTCAGGAGCCACCTACGAGCAGTACTTC; CDR3aa: CASSSGATYEQYF
v_gene: TRBV27; len: 13; d_gene: NA; abundance: NA; j_gene: TRBJ2-4; CDR3nt: TGTGCCAGCAGTTTCAGGTACAGGACTATTCAGTACTTC; CDR3aa: CASSFRYRTIQYF
v_gene: TRBV20-1; len: 16; d_gene: NA; abundance: NA; j_gene: TRBJ2-7; CDR3nt: TGCAGTGCTAGAGAAGAAGGGTCGATCTCCGTCTGGGAGCAGTACTTC; CDR3aa: CSAREEGSISVWEQYF
v_gene: TRBV20-1; len: 14; d_gene: TRBD1; abundance: NA; j_gene: TRBJ1-2; CDR3nt: TGCAGTGCTAAGCAGGGGGCGGGTTACTATGGCTACACCTTC; CDR3aa: CSAKQGAGYYGYTF
v_gene: TRBV24-1; len: 14; d_gene: NA; abundance: NA; j_gene: TRBJ1-5; CDR3nt: TGTGCCACCAGTGATCTAGCCAGCAATCAGCCCCAGCATTTT; CDR3aa: CATSDLASNQPQHF
v_gene: TRBV12-3/TRBV12-4; len: 13; d_gene: TRBD1; abundance: NA; j_gene: TRBJ1-2; CDR3nt: TGTGCCAGCAGTGGGACAGGAACCCATGGCTACACCTTC; CDR3aa: CASSGTGTHGYTF
v_gene: TRBV11-2; len: 17; d_gene: TRBD2; abundance: NA; j_gene: TRBJ2-5; CDR3nt: TGTGCCAGCAGCCCCGGGACTAGCGGGAGGGTCCAAGAGACCCAGTACTTC; CDR3aa: CASSPGTSGRVQETQYF
v_gene: TRBV29-1; len: 11; d_gene: NA; abundance: NA; j_gene: TRBJ1-1; CDR3nt: TGCAGCGGCCATGAGGAGAGGAGAGCTTTCTTT; CDR3aa: CSGHEERRAFF
v_gene: TRBV5-6; len: 15; d_gene: NA; abundance: NA; j_gene: TRBJ2-5; CDR3nt: TGTGCCAGCAGCTTGCGTAGCTCCAGGGGTGAGACCCAGTACTTC; CDR3aa: CASSLRSSRGETQYF
v_gene: TRBV7-3; len: 13; d_gene: NA; abundance: NA; j_gene: TRBJ2-1; CDR3nt: TGTGCCAGCAGCCCAGAAGGGAACAATGAGCAGTTCTTC; CDR3aa: CASSPEGNNEQFF
v_gene: TRBV19; len: 14; d_gene: NA; abundance: NA; j_gene: TRBJ2-7; CDR3nt: TGTGCCAGTAGTACGGACTATTCCTCCTACGAGCAGTACTTC; CDR3aa: CASSTDYSSYEQYF
v_gene: TRBV25-1; len: 16; d_gene: NA; abundance: NA; j_gene: TRBJ2-1; CDR3nt: TGTGCCAGCAGTGCGGCAATAGCGGTTCTCTACAATGAGCAGTTCTTC; CDR3aa: CASSAAIAVLYNEQFF
v_gene: TRBV21-1; len: 15; d_gene: NA; abundance: NA; j_gene: TRBJ2-2; CDR3nt: TGTGCCAGCAGCGAAGGGGGCCAGGGGGCCGGGGAGCTGTTTTTT; CDR3aa: CASSEGGQGAGELFF
v_gene: TRBV18; len: 15; d_gene: TRBD2; abundance: NA; j_gene: TRBJ2-1; CDR3nt: TGTGCCAGCTCACCACCGCTAATAGCGGGAGGTGAGCAGTTCTTC; CDR3aa: CASSPPLIAGGEQFF
v_gene: TRBV3-1; len: 14; d_gene: NA; abundance: NA; j_gene: TRBJ2-7; CDR3nt: TGTGCCAGCAGCCAAGACTCCAGCTCCTACGAGCAGTACTTC; CDR3aa: CASSQDSSSYEQYF
v_gene: TRBV7-9; len: 16; d_gene: NA; abundance: NA; j_gene: TRBJ2-6; CDR3nt: TGTGCCAGCAGCTTAAGAGGGAGCTCTGGGGCCAACGTCCTGACTTTC; CDR3aa: CASSLRGSSGANVLTF
v_gene: TRBV20-1; len: 13; d_gene: NA; abundance: NA; j_gene: TRBJ1-5; CDR3nt: TGCAGTGCTAGAGTTCCGGGGCTCCAGCCCCAGCATTTT; CDR3aa: CSARVPGLQPQHF
v_gene: TRBV18; len: 15; d_gene: TRBD1; abundance: NA; j_gene: TRBJ2-1; CDR3nt: TGTGCCAGCTCACCGGCCGGGACAGGGGTTCCTGAGCAGTTCTTC; CDR3aa: CASSPAGTGVPEQFF
v_gene: TRBV7-3; len: 17; d_gene: TRBD2; abundance: once; j_gene: TRBJ2-7; CDR3nt: TGTGCCAGCAGCCCTGGGACTAGCGGAAAGGGTATCTCCGAGCAGTACTTC; CDR3aa: CASSPGTSGKGISEQYF
v_gene: TRBV10-3; len: 15; d_gene: NA; abundance: few; j_gene: TRBJ2-7; CDR3nt: TGTGCCATCAGTGAGTCGGCAGGGGGGTTCTACGAGCAGTACTTC; CDR3aa: CAISESAGGFYEQYF
v_gene: TRBV21-1; len: 14; d_gene: NA; abundance: NA; j_gene: TRBJ2-3; CDR3nt: TGTGCCAGCTGGACGACTGAATCCACAGATACGCAGTATTTT; CDR3aa: CASWTTESTDTQYF
v_gene: TRBV7-2; len: 14; d_gene: NA; abundance: few; j_gene: TRBJ2-5; CDR3nt: TGTGCCAGCAGCTTAGGAGATGGGAGTGAGACCCAGTACTTC; CDR3aa: CASSLGDGSETQYF
v_gene: TRBV11-2; len: 14; d_gene: TRBD2; abundance: NA; j_gene: TRBJ2-3; CDR3nt: TGTGCCAGCAGCTGGGCGGGAGACGCAGATACGCAGTATTTT; CDR3aa: CASSWAGDADTQYF
v_gene: TRBV28; len: 13; d_gene: TRBD1; abundance: NA; j_gene: TRBJ1-1; CDR3nt: TGTGCCAGCAGTTTAACAGGGGAGCGGGAAGCTTTCTTT; CDR3aa: CASSLTGEREAFF
v_gene: TRBV28; len: 15; d_gene: NA; abundance: NA; j_gene: TRBJ2-7; CDR3nt: TGTGCCAGCAGTCCGCTGGGAACAGCTTTCTACGAGCAGTACTTC; CDR3aa: CASSPLGTAFYEQYF
v_gene: TRBV6-5; len: 14; d_gene: NA; abundance: NA; j_gene: TRBJ1-6; CDR3nt: TGTGCCAGCAGTTACACGGAGGGGTCGGCACCCCTCCACTTT; CDR3aa: CASSYTEGSAPLHF
v_gene: TRBV6-5; len: 13; d_gene: NA; abundance: NA; j_gene: TRBJ1-5; CDR3nt: TGTGCCAGCAGTTCGGGCAGAAATCAGCCCCAGCATTTT; CDR3aa: CASSSGRNQPQHF
v_gene: TRBV27; len: 11; d_gene: NA; abundance: NA; j_gene: TRBJ1-3; CDR3nt: TGTGCCAGCAGTGATGGAAACACCATATATTTT; CDR3aa: CASSDGNTIYF
v_gene: TRBV6-1; len: 12; d_gene: NA; abundance: NA; j_gene: TRBJ2-4; CDR3nt: TGTGCCAGCAGTGAACCGGGACTTGAGACGTACTTC; CDR3aa: CASSEPGLETYF
v_gene: TRBV7-9; len: 12; d_gene: NA; abundance: few; j_gene: TRBJ2-3; CDR3nt: TGTGCCAGCAGCTCCAGTGGGGATACGCAGTATTTT; CDR3aa: CASSSSGDTQYF
v_gene: TRBV9; len: 14; d_gene: TRBD2; abundance: NA; j_gene: TRBJ2-1; CDR3nt: TGTGCCAGCAGCCCTGGGGGACTAGCGAATGAGCAGTTCTTC; CDR3aa: CASSPGGLANEQFF
v_gene: TRBV27; len: 15; d_gene: NA; abundance: NA; j_gene: TRBJ1-3; CDR3nt: TGTGCCAGCAGTTTATCGTTCAGTACTGGAAACACCATATATTTT; CDR3aa: CASSLSFSTGNTIYF
v_gene: TRBV27; len: 12; d_gene: TRBD1; abundance: NA; j_gene: TRBJ2-5; CDR3nt: TGTGCCAGCGGGACAGGGGACGAGACCCAGTACTTC; CDR3aa: CASGTGDETQYF
v_gene: TRBV27; len: 14; d_gene: TRBD2; abundance: NA; j_gene: TRBJ2-7; CDR3nt: TGTGCCAGCAGTTCCCTAGCGGGAGCCCACGAGCAGTACTTC; CDR3aa: CASSSLAGAHEQYF
v_gene: TRBV20-1; len: 11; d_gene: TRBD1; abundance: NA; j_gene: TRBJ2-1; CDR3nt: TGCAGTGCTAGTCCAGGGGGCGGCTTGTTCTTC; CDR3aa: CSASPGGGLFF
v_gene: TRBV11-2; len: 12; d_gene: NA; abundance: once; j_gene: TRBJ1-2; CDR3nt: TGTGCCAGCAGCTACCAGGGCGGAGGCTACACCTTC; CDR3aa: CASSYQGGGYTF
v_gene: TRBV2; len: 12; d_gene: NA; abundance: NA; j_gene: TRBJ1-2; CDR3nt: TGTGCCAGCCTAGATGCTAACTATGGCTACACCTTC; CDR3aa: CASLDANYGYTF
v_gene: TRBV30; len: 14; d_gene: NA; abundance: NA; j_gene: TRBJ2-7; CDR3nt: TGTGCCTGGGTGGGACGGAGGTCCTCCTACGAGCAGTACTTC; CDR3aa: CAWVGRRSSYEQYF
v_gene: TRBV7-8; len: 15; d_gene: TRBD2; abundance: NA; j_gene: TRBJ2-1; CDR3nt: TGTGCCAGCAGCTTAGTGGGGGCGGGAGGGCGTGAGCAGTTCTTC; CDR3aa: CASSLVGAGGREQFF
v_gene: TRBV6-5; len: 15; d_gene: NA; abundance: NA; j_gene: TRBJ1-4; CDR3nt: TGTGCCAGCAGTTACTCGAAATATGCGGGGGAAAAACTGTTTTTT; CDR3aa: CASSYSKYAGEKLFF
v_gene: TRBV12-3/TRBV12-4; len: 16; d_gene: NA; abundance: NA; j_gene: TRBJ1-5; CDR3nt: TGTGCCAGCAGTTTAGCGGTAACAGGACCCAATCAGCCCCAGCATTTT; CDR3aa: CASSLAVTGPNQPQHF
v_gene: TRBV20-1; len: 13; d_gene: TRBD2; abundance: NA; j_gene: TRBJ2-4; CDR3nt: TGCAGTGCCCCACCCTCGACTAGCCACATTCAGTACTTC; CDR3aa: CSAPPSTSHIQYF
v_gene: TRBV27; len: 17; d_gene: TRBD2; abundance: once; j_gene: TRBJ2-3; CDR3nt: TGTGCCAGCAGTCCGACCCCGACTAGCGCATACACAGATACGCAGTATTTT; CDR3aa: CASSPTPTSAYTDTQYF
v_gene: TRBV15; len: 14; d_gene: NA; abundance: NA; j_gene: TRBJ1-6; CDR3nt: TGTGCCACCAGCAGAGTGGGGGCGTTTTCACCCCTCCACTTT; CDR3aa: CATSRVGAFSPLHF
v_gene: TRBV20-1; len: 17; d_gene: TRBD2; abundance: once; j_gene: TRBJ2-1; CDR3nt: TGCAGTGCCCCGGGCCGACTAGCGGGAAGGGACTACAATGAGCAGTTCTTC; CDR3aa: CSAPGRLAGRDYNEQFF
v_gene: TRBV29-1; len: 15; d_gene: NA; abundance: NA; j_gene: TRBJ2-1; CDR3nt: TGCAGCGTTGAGCTAGCTCCGAGCTCCTACAATGAGCAGTTCTTC; CDR3aa: CSVELAPSSYNEQFF
v_gene: TRBV6-1; len: 13; d_gene: NA; abundance: NA; j_gene: TRBJ2-7; CDR3nt: TGTGCCAGCAGTGAGAAATCTCCTTACGAGCAGTACTTC; CDR3aa: CASSEKSPYEQYF
v_gene: TRBV3-1; len: 11; d_gene: NA; abundance: NA; j_gene: TRBJ2-3; CDR3nt: TGTGCCAGCAAGTCGTTGGATACGCAGTATTTT; CDR3aa: CASKSLDTQYF
v_gene: TRBV5-4; len: 16; d_gene: TRBD2; abundance: NA; j_gene: TRBJ2-3; CDR3nt: TGTGCCAGCAGCTCTGGACTAGCGGGATACGCAGATACGCAGTATTTT; CDR3aa: CASSSGLAGYADTQYF
v_gene: TRBV5-1; len: 16; d_gene: NA; abundance: NA; j_gene: TRBJ2-7; CDR3nt: TGCGCCAGCAGCCGCGTCGCGGGGGCAATCGGCTACGAGCAGTACTTC; CDR3aa: CASSRVAGAIGYEQYF
v_gene: TRBV7-9; len: 15; d_gene: NA; abundance: NA; j_gene: TRBJ1-1; CDR3nt: TGTGCCAGCAGCCCGCTGCTGTGGAGACGAGGTTCAGCTTTCTTT; CDR3aa: CASSPLLWRRGSAFF
v_gene: TRBV29-1; len: 14; d_gene: NA; abundance: NA; j_gene: TRBJ1-1; CDR3nt: TGCAGCGATTTAGTAGAAGGATACAACACTGAAGCTTTCTTT; CDR3aa: CSDLVEGYNTEAFF
v_gene: TRBV9; len: 13; d_gene: NA; abundance: few; j_gene: TRBJ2-5; CDR3nt: TGTGCCAGCGGGGGAGGGGGCCAAGAGACCCAGTACTTC; CDR3aa: CASGGGGQETQYF
v_gene: TRBV24-1; len: 14; d_gene: TRBD2; abundance: NA; j_gene: TRBJ2-1; CDR3nt: TGTGCCACCAGTGATTTTACTAGCGGGAATGAGCAGTTCTTC; CDR3aa: CATSDFTSGNEQFF
v_gene: TRBV27; len: 16; d_gene: TRBD2; abundance: NA; j_gene: TRBJ2-1; CDR3nt: TGTGCCAGCAGCCATACTAGCGGGGAACTCTACAATGAGCAGTTCTTC; CDR3aa: CASSHTSGELYNEQFF
v_gene: TRBV9; len: 14; d_gene: TRBD1; abundance: few; j_gene: TRBJ1-5; CDR3nt: TGTGCCAGCAGTGGGACAGGGGGCAATCAGCCCCAGCATTTT; CDR3aa: CASSGTGGNQPQHF
v_gene: TRBV6-1; len: 15; d_gene: TRBD1; abundance: few; j_gene: TRBJ2-5; CDR3nt: TGTGCCAGCAGTCAGACCACAGGGGTGGCAGAGACCCAGTACTTC; CDR3aa: CASSQTTGVAETQYF
v_gene: TRBV21-1; len: 17; d_gene: NA; abundance: NA; j_gene: TRBJ1-5; CDR3nt: TGTGCCAGCAGCAAAGCGCGCCCAGGGGAGGGAAATCAGCCCCAGCATTTT; CDR3aa: CASSKARPGEGNQPQHF